The rows below give T cell receptor beta chains drawn from one sample of a study of blood T cell repertoires in COVID-19. Only in-frame clones appear in the TCRdb table, and some are missing; sequencing was by immunoSEQ multiplex PCR. The sample has roughly 150,000 clones, 75% to 90% seen once; the top ten hold about 2.5%. The sequencing input was peripheral blood. The receptors stem from a woman between 70 and 85 years old with acute or convalescent COVID-19. Both conserved end residues are part of each CDR3. The D gene is left open where the match is weak. A row's size may be missing; if present it is once, few, many or a size class.

>.|TRBV6-5|.|TRBJ1-6
CASSLGLLASPLHF
TGTGCCAGCAGTCTCGGGTTGCTAGCTTCACCCCTCCACTTT
>.|TRBV12-3/TRBV12-4|once|TRBJ1-2
CASSFRGGYTF
TGTGCCAGCAGTTTTCGAGGTGGCTACACCTTC
>.|TRBV19|.|TRBJ1-1
CASGGGPGTEAFF
TGTGCCAGTGGCGGGGGGCCGGGCACTGAAGCTTTCTTT
>.|TRBV3-1/TRBV3-2|.|TRBJ2-3
CASSQATLTSTDTQYF
TGTGCCAGCAGCCAAGCTACGCTTACTAGCACAGATACGCAGTATTTT
>.|TRBV3-1/TRBV3-2|.|TRBJ2-7
CASSQPAGQRLYSYEQYF
TGTGCCAGCAGCCAGCCCGCGGGACAGAGGTTGTACTCCTACGAGCAGTACTTC
>.|TRBV15|.|TRBJ1-4
CATSRDQGPNEKLFF
TGTGCCACCAGCAGAGATCAGGGGCCCAATGAAAAACTGTTTTTT
>TRBD1|TRBV5-1|.|TRBJ1-1
CASSTQGGGEAFF
TGCGCCAGCAGTACTCAGGGGGGTGGTGAAGCTTTCTTT
>.|TRBV28|.|TRBJ1-4
CASSWGGDLGEKLFF
TGTGCCAGCAGTTGGGGGGGGGACCTGGGCGAAAAACTGTTTTTT
>.|TRBV19|.|TRBJ1-5
CASSRGPNQPQHF
TGTGCCAGTAGTAGGGGGCCAAATCAGCCCCAGCATTTT
>TRBD1|TRBV7-3|.|TRBJ2-1
CASSSSPGTVPYNEQFF
TGTGCCAGCAGCTCTAGCCCCGGGACAGTCCCCTACAATGAGCAGTTCTTC
>TRBD2|TRBV7-2|.|TRBJ2-7
CASSLGLAGGPYEQYF
TGTGCCAGCAGCTTAGGACTAGCGGGGGGTCCCTACGAGCAGTACTTC
>TRBD1|TRBV3-1/TRBV3-2|.|TRBJ2-5
CASSLRGPETQYF
TGTGCCAGCAGCCTTAGGGGGCCTGAGACCCAGTACTTC
>.|TRBV6-5|.|TRBJ1-6
CASSYLDSPLHF
TGTGCCAGCAGTTACCTCGATTCACCCCTCCACTTT
>TRBD1|TRBV28|once|TRBJ1-5
CASRQGGTGNQPQHF
TGTGCCAGCAGACAAGGCGGGACAGGCAATCAGCCCCAGCATTTT
>.|TRBV6-2/TRBV6-3|.|TRBJ1-2
CASSYRERGYTF
TGTGCCAGCAGTTACAGGGAGCGTGGCTACACCTTC
>TRBD2|TRBV12-3/TRBV12-4|.|TRBJ2-1
CASELAGARLQFF
TGTGCCAGCGAGCTAGCGGGGGCGCGATTGCAGTTCTTC
>.|TRBV10-2|once|TRBJ1-2
CASSDPGGLSYGYTF
TGCGCCAGCAGTGATCCGGGGGGGTTAAGCTATGGCTACACCTTC
>TRBD1|TRBV28|.|TRBJ1-1
CASTATGTGSTEAFF
TGTGCCAGCACCGCAACCGGGACAGGGTCCACTGAAGCTTTCTTT
>.|TRBV7-9|.|TRBJ1-2
CASSPAEGMVYGYTF
TGTGCCAGCAGCCCAGCGGAGGGGATGGTCTATGGCTACACCTTC
>TRBD2|TRBV7-9|once|TRBJ2-3
CASSLGVAGADTQYF
TGTGCCAGCAGCTTAGGGGTAGCGGGGGCAGATACGCAGTATTTT
>TRBD1|TRBV18|.|TRBJ2-5
CASSLTGTGGSETQYF
TGTGCCAGCTCACTTACCGGGACAGGGGGCAGCGAGACCCAGTACTTC
>TRBD1|TRBV5-1|.|TRBJ1-2
CASSPGQGASGYTF
TGCGCCAGCAGCCCGGGACAGGGGGCGTCTGGCTACACCTTC
>TRBD1|TRBV19|.|TRBJ1-2
CASSHTLSGGWDYGYTF
TGTGCCAGTAGTCACACCCTATCAGGGGGCTGGGACTATGGCTACACCTTC
>.|TRBV27|.|TRBJ1-1
CASSFLGAKNTEAFF
TGTGCCAGCAGTTTTTTGGGGGCAAAGAACACTGAAGCTTTCTTT
>TRBD2|TRBV11-2|.|TRBJ2-2
CASSLGGAGGPTGELFF
TGTGCCAGCAGCTTAGGAGGAGCGGGGGGGCCCACCGGGGAGCTGTTTTTT
>.|TRBV19|.|TRBJ1-4
CASSILGATNEKLFF
TGTGCCAGTAGTATCCTCGGGGCAACTAATGAAAAACTGTTTTTT
>.|TRBV5-1|.|TRBJ2-3
CASSPGGVDTQYF
TGCGCCAGCAGCCCCGGGGGTGTGGATACGCAGTATTTT
>.|TRBV6-5|.|TRBJ1-5
CASSSRQNSNQPQHF
TGTGCCAGCAGTTCGAGGCAGAATAGCAATCAGCCCCAGCATTTT
>.|TRBV11-2|.|TRBJ1-1
CASSPSRGGTEAFF
TGTGCCAGCAGCCCCTCCCGGGGGGGGACTGAAGCTTTCTTT
>TRBD2|TRBV7-8|.|TRBJ2-1
CASSLAAGGDNEGQFF
TGTGCCAGCAGCTTAGCGGCGGGGGGAGACAATGAAGGGCAGTTCTTC
>.|TRBV3-1/TRBV3-2|.|TRBJ1-2
CASSQDLGGGYGYTF
TGTGCCAGCAGCCAAGATTTGGGGGGAGGCTATGGCTACACCTTC
>.|TRBV10-3|.|TRBJ1-2
CAISEGGKSANYGYTF
TGTGCCATCAGTGAGGGGGGGAAATCAGCTAACTATGGCTACACCTTC
>TRBD2|TRBV7-2|.|TRBJ2-1
CASSPPGLAGAHNEQFF
TGTGCCAGCAGCCCGCCCGGACTAGCGGGGGCCCACAATGAGCAGTTCTTC
>.|TRBV6-1|.|TRBJ2-3
CASSEENRPSTDTQYF
TGTGCCAGCAGTGAAGAAAACAGACCCTCCACAGATACGCAGTATTTT
>.|TRBV7-9|.|TRBJ2-6
CASSLVGQGANVLTF
TGTGCCAGCAGCTTGGTGGGGCAAGGGGCCAACGTCCTGACTTTC
>.|TRBV6-5|.|TRBJ1-1
CASSYSSIDTEAFF
TGTGCCAGCAGTTACTCGAGTATTGACACTGAAGCTTTCTTT
>TRBD1|TRBV13|.|TRBJ1-2
CASSLAGQGAGGYTF
TGTGCCAGCAGCCTAGCGGGACAGGGGGCGGGTGGCTACACCTTC
>.|TRBV28|.|TRBJ2-7
CASRRQVSSYEQYF
TGTGCCAGCAGGAGACAGGTTAGCTCCTACGAGCAGTACTTC
>.|TRBV11-1|.|TRBJ1-2
CASTQSFGYGYTF
TGTGCCAGCACCCAGTCGTTTGGTTATGGCTACACCTTC
>TRBD1|TRBV23-1|once|TRBJ2-1
CASSVQTGYNEQFF
TGCGCCAGCAGTGTACAGACAGGGTACAATGAGCAGTTCTTC
>TRBD1|TRBV27|.|TRBJ2-7
CASSLTGQPRDEQYF
TGTGCCAGCAGTCTTACGGGACAGCCGCGCGACGAGCAGTACTTC
>TRBD1|TRBV19|.|TRBJ1-1
CASSGQGNTEAFF
TGTGCCAGTAGTGGACAGGGCAACACTGAAGCTTTCTTT
>TRBD1|TRBV19|.|TRBJ1-2
CASSIVGRTGGGNYGYTF
TGTGCCAGTAGTATAGTCGGCAGGACAGGGGGAGGTAACTATGGCTACACCTTC
>.|TRBV7-8|.|TRBJ1-3
CASSVSRSGNTIYF
TGTGCCAGCAGCGTTTCTCGCTCTGGAAACACCATATATTTT
>.|TRBV7-2|.|TRBJ1-3
CASSLAGPGAGNTIYF
TGTGCCAGCAGCTTGGCAGGCCCAGGGGCTGGAAACACCATATATTTT
>TRBD1|TRBV27|.|TRBJ2-5
CASSSRDSQETQYF
TGTGCCAGCAGTTCCCGGGACAGCCAAGAGACCCAGTACTTC
>TRBD1|TRBV7-2|.|TRBJ2-2
CASRSGTERTGELFF
TGTGCCAGCAGATCCGGGACAGAGAGGACCGGGGAGCTGTTTTTT